This T cell receptor beta chain was sequenced for a study of blood T cell repertoires in COVID-19. As for the study in general: Sample material is recorded as cDNA or gDNA derived from T cells, B-cell-depleted T cells, or PBMCs.

The germline V and J ends were trimmed by 3 bases and 0 bases, with 18 bases remaining between them. Germline V gene sequence: CDR1 LGHNA, CDR2 YNFKEQ. CDR3 length equals 19 residues. In the authors' methods: Nucleated cell counts were estimated from reference gene primer amplification. Method: immunoSEQ multiplex PCR; TCRdb's copy keeps in-frame clones and lacks some. V and J calls and clone size follow that table, whereas D and trimming were derived from the DNA. The data hold about 61,000 clones, with roughly 88% observed a single time. Sequencing was carried out using peripheral blood. This chain uses TRBV4-2 with TRBJ2-6, with a tentative D call TRBD1 (5 bases). The receptor was isolated from a woman older than 75 with active COVID-19. Here the CDR3 reads CASSQQPRQIVSGANVLTF. CDR3 sequence (DNA): TGTGCCAGCAGCCAGCAACCACGACAGATCGTCTCTGGGGCCAACGTCCTGACTTTC.